The T cell receptor (beta chain) described here comes from a study of blood T cell repertoires in COVID-19. Whole-study context: Samples representing acute and convalescent COVID-19 were sourced from the United States, Italy and Spain. Nucleic acid was either cDNA or gDNA, and it came from T cells, B-cell-depleted T cells, or PBMCs.

Trimming removed 3 bases from V and 4 bases from J; junction bases left unmatched: 5. In germline, CDR1 is SNHLY, CDR2 FYNNEI. The CDR3 consists of 15 residues. Clinical histories supplied by participants themselves formed the basis of cohort assignment. Recovered status in Cohort 3 required two negative PCRs, clearance, or symptom resolution. TCRdb's table, derived via immunoSEQ multiplex PCR, lists solely in-frame clones and lacks some. The sample records about 130,000 clones, about 86% being singletons. The clonotype was recovered from a man aged 50 to 59 who had recovered from COVID-19. V gene TRBV2 combines with J gene TRBJ1-4; 7 bases map to TRBD1. The sequenced material came from PBMCs or T cells enriched from blood (not recorded which). CDR3 residues: CASSERGRGNEKLFF. In DNA, the CDR3 is TGTGCCAGCAGTGAGAGGGGGCGCGGTAATGAAAAACTGTTTTTT.